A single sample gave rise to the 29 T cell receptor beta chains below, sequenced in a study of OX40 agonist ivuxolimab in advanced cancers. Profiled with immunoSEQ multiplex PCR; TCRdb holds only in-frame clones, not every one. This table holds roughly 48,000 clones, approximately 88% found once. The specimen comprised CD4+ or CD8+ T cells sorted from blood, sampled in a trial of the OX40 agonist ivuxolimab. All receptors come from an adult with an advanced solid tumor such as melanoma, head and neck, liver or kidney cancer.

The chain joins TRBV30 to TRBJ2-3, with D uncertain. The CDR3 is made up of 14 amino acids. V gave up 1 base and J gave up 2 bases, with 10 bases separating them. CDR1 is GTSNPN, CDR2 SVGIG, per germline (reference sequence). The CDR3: CAWSAGPLTDTQYF. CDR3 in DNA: TGTGCCTGGAGTGCAGGACCGCTCACAGATACGCAGTATTTT.

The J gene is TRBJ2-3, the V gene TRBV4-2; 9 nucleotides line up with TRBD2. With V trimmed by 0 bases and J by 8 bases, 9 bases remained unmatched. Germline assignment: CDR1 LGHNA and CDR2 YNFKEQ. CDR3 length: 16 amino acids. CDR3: CASSQDSAGGLGTQYF. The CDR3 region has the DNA TGTGCCAGCAGCCAAGACAGCGCGGGGGGGCTGGGTACGCAGTATTTT.

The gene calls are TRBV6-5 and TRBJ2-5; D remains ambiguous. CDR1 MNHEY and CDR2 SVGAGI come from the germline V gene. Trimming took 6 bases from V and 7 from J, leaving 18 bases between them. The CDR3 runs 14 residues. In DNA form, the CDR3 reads TGTGCCAGCAGGGATTCATTGAACATGCGGACCCAGTACTTC. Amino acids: CASRDSLNMRTQYF.

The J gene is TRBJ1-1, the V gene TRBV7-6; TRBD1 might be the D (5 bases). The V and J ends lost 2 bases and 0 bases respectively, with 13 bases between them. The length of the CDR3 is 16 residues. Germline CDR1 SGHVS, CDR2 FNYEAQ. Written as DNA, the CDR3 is TGTGCCAGCAGCTTAAACGGGGCGGCTATGAACACTGAAGCTTTCTTT. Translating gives CASSLNGAAMNTEAFF.

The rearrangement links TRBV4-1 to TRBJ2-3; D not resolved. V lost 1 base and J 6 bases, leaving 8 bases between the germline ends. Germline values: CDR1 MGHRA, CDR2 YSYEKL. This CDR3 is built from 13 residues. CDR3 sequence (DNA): TGCGCCAGCAGCCAAGGGTTTGAGGATACGCAGTATTTT. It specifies CASSQGFEDTQYF.

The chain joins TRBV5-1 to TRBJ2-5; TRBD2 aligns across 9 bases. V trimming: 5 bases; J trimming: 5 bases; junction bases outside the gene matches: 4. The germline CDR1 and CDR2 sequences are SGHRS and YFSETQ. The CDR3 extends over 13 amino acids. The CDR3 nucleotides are TGCGCCAGCAGTCTAGCGGGGCGTGAGACCCAGTACTTC. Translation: CASSLAGRETQYF.

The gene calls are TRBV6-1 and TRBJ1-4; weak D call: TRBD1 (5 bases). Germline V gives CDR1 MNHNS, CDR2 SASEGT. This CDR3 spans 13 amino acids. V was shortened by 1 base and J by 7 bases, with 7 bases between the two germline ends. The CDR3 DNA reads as TGTGCCAGCAGTGAAGACAGGTTTGAAAAACTGTTTTTT. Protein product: CASSEDRFEKLFF.

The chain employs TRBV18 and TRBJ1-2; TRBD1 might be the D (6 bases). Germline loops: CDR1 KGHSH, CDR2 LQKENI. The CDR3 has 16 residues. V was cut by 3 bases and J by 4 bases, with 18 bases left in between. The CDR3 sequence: CASSPLPPQGFYGYTF. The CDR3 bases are TGTGCCAGCTCACCCCTACCGCCACAGGGATTCTATGGCTACACCTTC. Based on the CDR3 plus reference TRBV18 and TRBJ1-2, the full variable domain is NAGVMQNPRHLVRRRGQEARLRCSPMKGHSHVYWYRQLPEEGLKFMVYLQKENIIDESGMPKERFSAEFPKEGPSILRIQQVVRGDSAAYFCASSPLPPQGFYGYTFGSGTRLTVV.

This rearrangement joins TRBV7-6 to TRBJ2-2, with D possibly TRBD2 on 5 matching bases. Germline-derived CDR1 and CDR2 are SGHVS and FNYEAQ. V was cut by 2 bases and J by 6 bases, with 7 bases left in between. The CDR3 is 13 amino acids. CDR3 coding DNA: TGTGCCAGCAGCTTATTGGGAGCCGGGGAGCTGTTTTTT. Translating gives CASSLLGAGELFF.

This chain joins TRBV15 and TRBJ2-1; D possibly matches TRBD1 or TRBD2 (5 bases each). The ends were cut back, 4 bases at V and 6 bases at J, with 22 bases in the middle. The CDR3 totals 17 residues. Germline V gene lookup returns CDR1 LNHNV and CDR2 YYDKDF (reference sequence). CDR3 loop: CATSKPLGGARGNEQFF. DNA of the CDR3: TGTGCCACCAGCAAACCCCTGGGTGGGGCACGGGGCAATGAGCAGTTCTTC. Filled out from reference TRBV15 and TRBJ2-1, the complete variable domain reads DAMVIQNPRYQVTQFGKPVTLSCSQTLNHNVMYWYQQKSSQAPKLLFHYYDKDFNNEADTPDNFQSRRPNTSFCFLDIRSPGLGDTAMYLCATSKPLGGARGNEQFFGPGTRLTVL.

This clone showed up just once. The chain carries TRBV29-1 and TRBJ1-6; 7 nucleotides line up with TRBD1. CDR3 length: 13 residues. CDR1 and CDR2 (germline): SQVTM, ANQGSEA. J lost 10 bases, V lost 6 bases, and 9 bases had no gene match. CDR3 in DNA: TGCAGCGTACAGGGGATAAAAGGATCACCCCTCCACTTT. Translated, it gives CSVQGIKGSPLHF.

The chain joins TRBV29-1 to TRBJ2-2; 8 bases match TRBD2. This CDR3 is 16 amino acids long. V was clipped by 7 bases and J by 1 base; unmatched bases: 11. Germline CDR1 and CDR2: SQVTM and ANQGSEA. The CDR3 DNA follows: TGCAGCGCAATTCAAAGCGGGAGTAAGAACACCGGGGAGCTGTTTTTT. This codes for CSAIQSGSKNTGELFF.

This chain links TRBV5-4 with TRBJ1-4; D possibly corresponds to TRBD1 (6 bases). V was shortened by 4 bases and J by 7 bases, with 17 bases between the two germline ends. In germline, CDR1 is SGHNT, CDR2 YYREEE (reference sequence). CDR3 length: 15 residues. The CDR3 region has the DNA TGTGCCAGCAGCCCCCGTCGGGGGCTCGGTGAAAAACTGTTTTTT. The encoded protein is CASSPRRGLGEKLFF.

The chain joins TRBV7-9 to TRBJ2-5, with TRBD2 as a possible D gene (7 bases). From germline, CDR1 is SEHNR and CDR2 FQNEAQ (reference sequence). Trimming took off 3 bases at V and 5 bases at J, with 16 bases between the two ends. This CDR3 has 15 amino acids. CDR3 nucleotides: TGTGCCAGCAGCTTCCGGGGGGCACAATCGGAGACCCAGTACTTC. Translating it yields CASSFRGAQSETQYF.

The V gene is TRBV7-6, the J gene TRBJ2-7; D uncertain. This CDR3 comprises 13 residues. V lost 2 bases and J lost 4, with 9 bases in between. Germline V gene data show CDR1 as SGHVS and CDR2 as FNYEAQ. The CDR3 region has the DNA TGTGCCAGCAGCTTATCGGTGGGTTACGAGCAGTACTTC. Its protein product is CASSLSVGYEQYF.

CDR3 bases: TGTGCCAGCAGTCAACCCGCCCTTGGGTACGAGCAGTACTTC. It specifies CASSQPALGYEQYF. V and J are TRBV6-5 and TRBJ2-7; no reliable D call. The CDR3 loop spans 14 amino acids. V was trimmed by 5 bases and J by 4 bases, leaving 15 bases between them. In germline, CDR1 is MNHEY, CDR2 SVGAGI.

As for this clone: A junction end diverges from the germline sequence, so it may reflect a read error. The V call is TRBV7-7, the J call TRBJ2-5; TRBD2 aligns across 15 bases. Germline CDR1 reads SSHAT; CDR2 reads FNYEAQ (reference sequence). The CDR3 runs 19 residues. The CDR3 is CASSYRGLAGGWGQETQYF. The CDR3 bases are TGTGCTAGCAGCTACCGTGGACTAGCGGGAGGGTGGGGTCAAGAGACCCAGTACTTC.

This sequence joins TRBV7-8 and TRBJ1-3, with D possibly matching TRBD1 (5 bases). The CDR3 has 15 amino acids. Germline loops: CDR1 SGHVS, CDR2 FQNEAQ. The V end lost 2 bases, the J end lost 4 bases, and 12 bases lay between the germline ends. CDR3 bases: TGTGCCAGCAGCTTAAGGAGTGGGACCGGAAACACCATATATTTT. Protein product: CASSLRSGTGNTIYF.

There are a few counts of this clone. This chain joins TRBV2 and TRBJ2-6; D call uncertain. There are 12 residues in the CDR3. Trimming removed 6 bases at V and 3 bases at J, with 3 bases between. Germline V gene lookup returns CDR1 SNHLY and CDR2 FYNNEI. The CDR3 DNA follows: TGTGCCAGCAGAGGTGGGGCCAACGTCCTGACTTTC. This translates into CASRGGANVLTF.

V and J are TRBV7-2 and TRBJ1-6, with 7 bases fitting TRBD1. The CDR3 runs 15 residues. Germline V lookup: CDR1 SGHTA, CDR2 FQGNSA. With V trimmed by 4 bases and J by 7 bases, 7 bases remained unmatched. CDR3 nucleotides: TGTGCCAGCAGCTCTTACAGGGGAGGGAATTCACCCCTCCACTTT. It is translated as CASSSYRGGNSPLHF.

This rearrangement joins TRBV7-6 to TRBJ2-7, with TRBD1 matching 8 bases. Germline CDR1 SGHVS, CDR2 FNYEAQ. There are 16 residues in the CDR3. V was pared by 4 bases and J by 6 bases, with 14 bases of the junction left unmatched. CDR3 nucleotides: TGTGCCAGCAGCTACCTGCAGGGGGCGCGGGTTCGCGAGCAGTACTTC. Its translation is CASSYLQGARVREQYF.

The CDR3 sequence: CASSLTGIYGYTF. CDR3 nucleotide sequence: TGTGCCAGCAGCTTGACAGGGATCTATGGCTACACCTTC. The genes are TRBV5-6 and TRBJ1-2; perhaps TRBD1 as D (6 bases). The CDR3 contains 13 residues. The V gene lost 1 base and the J gene lost 4 bases, with 8 bases spanning the gap. Germline V gene data show CDR1 as SGHDT and CDR2 as YYEEEE.

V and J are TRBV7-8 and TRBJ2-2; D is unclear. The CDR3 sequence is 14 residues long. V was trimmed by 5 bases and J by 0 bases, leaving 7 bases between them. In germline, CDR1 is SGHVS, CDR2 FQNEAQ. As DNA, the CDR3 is TGTGCCAGCAGCCGTTACTCGAACACCGGGGAGCTGTTTTTT. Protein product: CASSRYSNTGELFF.

CDR3 sequence: CASSLSGGSRGQPQHF. DNA for the CDR3: TGTGCCAGCAGCTTAAGTGGAGGGTCGAGAGGTCAGCCCCAGCATTTT. V usage is TRBV11-2 and J usage is TRBJ1-5; D remains unclear. The V end was cut by 2 bases, the J end by 6 bases, with 17 bases between. This CDR3 is built from 16 residues. The germline V gene has CDR1 SGHAT and CDR2 FQNNGV.

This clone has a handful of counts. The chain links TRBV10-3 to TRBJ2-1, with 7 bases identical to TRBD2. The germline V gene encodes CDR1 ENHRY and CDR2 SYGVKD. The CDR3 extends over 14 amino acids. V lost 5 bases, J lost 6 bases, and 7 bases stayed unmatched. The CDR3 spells CAISSATSFNEQFF. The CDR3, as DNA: TGTGCCATCAGTTCCGCGACTAGCTTCAATGAGCAGTTCTTC.

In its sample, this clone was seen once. The CDR3 sequence is CASSSQGSKNIQYF. DNA for the CDR3: TGTGCCAGCAGCTCACAGGGGTCTAAAAACATTCAGTACTTC. V usage is TRBV5-6 and J usage is TRBJ2-4; 7 bases match TRBD1. Germline V lookup: CDR1 SGHDT, CDR2 YYEEEE. The trim removed 3 bases at V and 4 bases at J, leaving 4 bases unmatched. The CDR3 is 14 amino acids. Based on the CDR3 plus reference TRBV5-6 and TRBJ2-4, the full variable domain is DAGVTQSPTHLIKTRGQQVTLRCSPKSGHDTVSWYQQALGQGPQFIFQYYEEEERQRGNFPDRFSGHQFPNYSSELNVNALLLGDSALYLCASSSQGSKNIQYFGAGTRLSVL.

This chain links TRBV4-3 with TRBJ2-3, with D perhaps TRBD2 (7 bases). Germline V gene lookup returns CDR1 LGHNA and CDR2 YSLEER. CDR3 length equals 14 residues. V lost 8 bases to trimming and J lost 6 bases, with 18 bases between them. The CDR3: CASGQGGGWDTQYF. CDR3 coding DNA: TGCGCCAGCGGGCAAGGCGGGGGCTGGGATACGCAGTATTTT.

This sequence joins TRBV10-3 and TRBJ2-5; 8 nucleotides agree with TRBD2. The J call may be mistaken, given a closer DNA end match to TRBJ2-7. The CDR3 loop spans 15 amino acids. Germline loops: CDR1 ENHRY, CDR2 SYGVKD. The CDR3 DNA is TGTGCCATCAATCGAGGGGCTAGCGGGTCGGGCGAGCAGTACTTC. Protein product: CAINRGASGSGEQYF.

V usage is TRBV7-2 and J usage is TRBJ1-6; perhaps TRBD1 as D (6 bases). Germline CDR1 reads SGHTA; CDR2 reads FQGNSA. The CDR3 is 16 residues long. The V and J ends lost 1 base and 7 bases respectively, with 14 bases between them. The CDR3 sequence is CASSLGAGALNSPLHF. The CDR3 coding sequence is TGTGCCAGCAGCTTAGGCGCAGGGGCGTTAAATTCACCCCTCCACTTT.